This entry lists 29 T cell receptor beta chains sequenced from one sample in a study of blood T cell repertoires in COVID-19. TCRdb keeps only in-frame clones here, not all; method: immunoSEQ multiplex PCR. This sample yields fewer than 200,000 clones, of which roughly 89% are seen a single time; 0.88% belongs to the top ten. Sequencing was performed on peripheral blood. All receptors come from a woman aged 18-35 years who had recovered from COVID-19.

V and J are TRBV7-6 and TRBJ2-3, with 14 bases fitting TRBD2. Germline V gene sequence: CDR1 SGHVS, CDR2 FNYEAQ. V gave up 5 bases and J gave up 0 bases; unmatched junction bases: 4. This CDR3 spans 17 amino acids. This chain's CDR3 is CASSLGTSGGSTDTQYF. The CDR3 nucleotides read TGTGCCAGCAGCCTCGGGACTAGCGGGGGTAGCACAGATACGCAGTATTTT.

The gene calls are TRBV27 and TRBJ1-5; D perhaps matches TRBD1 (5 bases). This CDR3 has 13 residues. The germline V gene encodes CDR1 MNHEY and CDR2 SMNVEV (reference sequence). Trimming took off 5 bases at V and 7 bases at J, with 12 bases between the two ends. The CDR3 DNA reads as TGTGCCAGCAGTCCAGGGCCGTGGCAGCCCCAGCATTTT. Translation: CASSPGPWQPQHF.

The rearrangement uses TRBV3-1 (or the pseudogene TRBV3-2) and TRBJ2-7, with 9 bases lining up with TRBD1. V lost 4 bases and J lost 6; bases outside the gene matches: 7. Germline assignment: CDR1 LGHDT and CDR2 YNNKEL (reference sequence). The CDR3 spans 14 residues. Here the CDR3 reads CASSPTDRGSEQYF. The DNA of the CDR3 is TGTGCCAGCAGCCCCACGGACAGGGGTTCCGAGCAGTACTTC.

V usage is TRBV9 and J usage is TRBJ1-1; D not resolved. V gave up 3 bases and J gave up 1 base, with 10 bases separating them. The CDR3 length is 14 residues. Germline-derived CDR1 and CDR2 are SGDLS and YYNGEE. CDR3 loop: CASSGGRGNTEAFF. CDR3 in DNA: TGTGCCAGCAGCGGCGGGCGTGGGAACACTGAAGCTTTCTTT.

The chain uses TRBV7-9 and TRBJ2-3, with TRBD2 identical over 7 bases. Germline V gene lookup returns CDR1 SEHNR and CDR2 FQNEAQ (reference sequence). V was pared by 2 bases and J by 4 bases, with 6 bases of the junction left unmatched. The CDR3 has 15 residues. The CDR3 is CASSLWDGRPDTQYF. For the CDR3, the DNA is TGTGCCAGCAGCTTATGGGACGGGAGGCCAGATACGCAGTATTTT.

A note on this clone: Within the sample, other DNA sequences also encode this same CDR3. This chain links TRBV12-3 or TRBV12-4 with TRBJ2-3; the D is unclear. CDR3 length: 12 residues. V was clipped by 5 bases and J by 0 bases, with 3 bases between them. The CDR3 reads CASSLSTDTQYF. For the CDR3, the DNA is TGTGCCAGCAGTCTCAGCACAGATACGCAGTATTTT.

The chain carries TRBV27 and TRBJ2-5; 8 bases fit TRBD2. The CDR3 runs to 17 residues. CDR1 and CDR2 from the germline V gene are MNHEY and SMNVEV (reference sequence). V gave up 0 bases and J gave up 5 bases; unmatched junction bases: 11. CDR3 DNA sequence: TGTGCCAGCAGTTTATCGCCCCAGCGGGGGCCGGCGGAGACCCAGTACTTC. This gives the protein CASSLSPQRGPAETQYF.

This rearrangement joins TRBV19 to TRBJ2-6; 8 positions match TRBD1. This CDR3 has 15 residues. V shed 7 bases and J 2 bases; nucleotides not matched to a gene: 4. From germline, CDR1 is LNHDA and CDR2 SQIVND (reference sequence). The CDR3 sequence: CASTPQGAGANVLTF. As DNA, the CDR3 is TGTGCCAGTACCCCACAGGGGGCTGGGGCCAACGTCCTGACTTTC.

In its sample, this clone was seen once. The V and J genes are TRBV27 and TRBJ1-1; TRBD1 agrees at 10 bases. CDR1 is MNHEY and CDR2 is SMNVEV in the germline V gene (reference sequence). The CDR3 is made up of 15 amino acids. V lost 4 bases and J lost 2; bases outside the gene matches: 4. The CDR3 sequence: CASSSGTGANTEAFF. CDR3 nucleotides: TGTGCCAGCAGTTCCGGGACAGGGGCTAACACTGAAGCTTTCTTT.

The chain is built from TRBV5-6 and TRBJ1-5; D may be TRBD1 (6 bases). The CDR3 covers 15 residues. V was trimmed by 4 bases and J by 4 bases, leaving 15 bases between them. Germline-derived CDR1 and CDR2 are SGHDT and YYEEEE. The CDR3 is CASSGGTGQNQPQHF. The CDR3 coding sequence is TGTGCCAGCAGCGGGGGAACAGGACAGAATCAGCCCCAGCATTTT. The variable domain in full, with the rest retrieved from reference TRBV5-6 and TRBJ1-5, is DAGVTQSPTHLIKTRGQQVTLRCSPKSGHDTVSWYQQALGQGPQFIFQYYEEEERQRGNFPDRFSGHQFPNYSSELNVNALLLGDSALYLCASSGGTGQNQPQHFGDGTRLSIL.

The chain employs TRBV9 and TRBJ2-4; a weak D match, TRBD1 (6 bases). Germline-derived CDR1 and CDR2 are SGDLS and YYNGEE. Trimming stripped 3 bases from V and 2 bases from J, with 9 bases between. The CDR3 has 14 amino acids. CDR3 protein: CASSATGSKNIQYF. CDR3 sequence (DNA): TGTGCCAGCAGCGCGACAGGTTCCAAAAACATTCAGTACTTC. The full variable domain, with the rest looked up from reference TRBV9 and TRBJ2-4, is DSGVTQTPKHLITATGQRVTLRCSPRSGDLSVYWYQQSLDQGLQFLIQYYNGEERAKGNILERFSAQQFPDLHSELNLSSLELGDSALYFCASSATGSKNIQYFGAGTRLSVL.

This clone came up a few times. The chain uses TRBV5-1 and TRBJ2-2, with D unresolved. V shed 1 base and J shed 4 bases, with 14 bases lying between them. Germline V CDR1 and CDR2: SGHRS, YFSETQ. This CDR3 has 16 amino acids. In DNA, the CDR3 is TGCGCCAGCAGCTTGTTTGTTTCAGCAGGCACCGGGGAGCTGTTTTTT. It translates to CASSLFVSAGTGELFF.

This clone was seen a single time. The chain has TRBV11-3 and TRBJ2-5, with TRBD1 matching 7 bases. This CDR3 is 15 amino acids long. After removal of 1 base from V and 7 bases from J, the junction contained 9 bases not matched to a gene. Germline CDR1 SGHNT, CDR2 YENEEA. CDR3 DNA: TGTGCCAGCAGCTTAGGACAGGGCTTTGTGTCGACCCAGTACTTC. Residues: CASSLGQGFVSTQYF. Full variable domain (rest looked up from reference TRBV11-3 and TRBJ2-5): EAGVVQSPRYKIIEKKQPVAFWCNPISGHNTLYWYLQNLGQGPELLIRYENEEAVDDSQLPKDRFSAERLKGVDSTLKIQPAELGDSAVYLCASSLGQGFVSTQYFGPGTRLLVL.

The rearrangement links TRBV5-1 to TRBJ2-1; 14 nucleotides line up with TRBD2. Germline-derived CDR1 and CDR2 are SGHRS and YFSETQ. After removal of 1 base from V and 2 bases from J, the junction contained 14 bases not matched to a gene. The CDR3 is made up of 21 amino acids. As DNA, the CDR3 is TGCGCCAGCAGCTTGTCCCGACTAGCGGGAGGGCCTCGTAAGACCTACAATGAGCAGTTCTTC. It encodes CASSLSRLAGGPRKTYNEQFF.

The J gene is TRBJ1-4, the V gene TRBV9; D gene uncertain. Trimming pared 0 bases from V and 7 bases from J, leaving 13 bases between. Germline V gives CDR1 SGDLS, CDR2 YYNGEE. This CDR3 is built from 15 residues. The CDR3: CASSVAGGMSEKLFF. CDR3 nucleotides: TGTGCCAGCAGCGTAGCTGGCGGGATGAGTGAAAAACTGTTTTTT.

This clone was found a few times. The chain combines TRBV18 with TRBJ1-2; D remains unclear. Germline CDR1 reads KGHSH; CDR2 reads LQKENI. V dropped 2 bases and J dropped 3 bases, with 10 bases sitting between them. CDR3 length: 14 amino acids. CDR3 sequence: CASSPGQDYYGYTF. The DNA of the CDR3 is TGTGCCAGCTCACCAGGGCAGGACTACTATGGCTACACCTTC.

The rearrangement joins TRBV4-3 to TRBJ1-4, with a possible D match to TRBD1 (5 bases). V was clipped by 4 bases and J by 4 bases, with 22 bases between them. Germline V CDR1 and CDR2: LGHNA, YSLEER. The CDR3 runs to 18 residues. The CDR3 nucleotides read TGCGCCAGCAGCCGCCAGATAGGCGGCGGGGGAAATAATGAAAAACTGTTTTTT. This codes for CASSRQIGGGGNNEKLFF.

This clone was seen only once. This chain joins TRBV28 and TRBJ2-7; TRBD2 is a possible D gene (7 bases). The germline V and J ends were trimmed by 7 bases and 3 bases, with 16 bases remaining between them. This CDR3 is 14 amino acids long. Germline lookup yields CDR1 MDHEN and CDR2 SYDVKM. The CDR3 loop is CASIRGGANYEQYF. As DNA, the CDR3 is TGTGCCAGCATAAGAGGGGGGGCCAACTACGAGCAGTACTTC.

The rearrangement joins TRBV7-9 to TRBJ2-3, with 9 bases aligning to TRBD1. CDR1 is SEHNR, CDR2 FQNEAQ, per germline (reference sequence). The junction had 13 bases not matched to a gene; V was cut back by 3 bases and J by 6 bases. The CDR3 loop spans 17 amino acids. The CDR3 region is CASSFTQPRQGGDTQYF. The CDR3 DNA follows: TGTGCCAGCAGCTTTACCCAACCTCGACAGGGGGGGGATACGCAGTATTTT.

The CDR3 coding sequence is TGTGCCAGCAGTGAGGGAGGGACTAAAAACGGTGAGCAGTTCTTC. Translation gives CASSEGGTKNGEQFF. The chain is built from TRBV6-1 and TRBJ2-1; 7 positions agree with TRBD2. There are 15 residues in the CDR3. The germline CDR1 and CDR2 sequences are MNHNS and SASEGT. Unmatched junction bases numbered 11, after V lost 3 bases and J lost 9 bases.

This clone was seen only once. This chain connects TRBV10-2 to TRBJ1-3; D is possibly TRBD1 (6 bases). The CDR3 loop spans 17 amino acids. The germline gives CDR1 WSHSY, CDR2 SAAADI. Trimming left V 2 bases short and J 0 bases short, with 14 bases between. The CDR3 here is CASSELGRGSSGNTIYF. CDR3 nucleotide sequence: TGCGCCAGCAGTGAGCTAGGCAGGGGTTCCTCTGGAAACACCATATATTTT.

The chain combines TRBV6-2 or TRBV6-3 with TRBJ2-1, with a weak D call TRBD2 (6 bases). Per germline, CDR1 MNHEY and CDR2 SVGEGT. The CDR3 sequence is 15 residues long. V dropped 6 bases and J dropped 6 bases, with 18 bases sitting between them. The CDR3 loop reads CASSLIAGSRNEQFF. The CDR3 coding sequence is TGTGCCAGCAGCCTAATTGCGGGGAGTCGCAATGAGCAGTTCTTC.

This clone was seen just once. The chain employs TRBV7-9 and TRBJ1-2; D is uncertain. Germline V CDR1 and CDR2: SEHNR, FQNEAQ (reference sequence). The V end lost 5 bases, the J end lost 4 bases, and 17 bases lay between the germline ends. This CDR3 region has 15 residues. CDR3: CASSARLRTTYGYTF. CDR3 sequence (DNA): TGTGCCAGCAGCGCTCGGTTGAGGACTACCTATGGCTACACCTTC.

The gene calls are TRBV10-3 and TRBJ1-3; maybe TRBD1 (6 bases). Trimming stripped 3 bases from V and 5 bases from J, with 14 bases between. Germline CDR1 reads ENHRY; CDR2 reads SYGVKD. There are 15 residues in the CDR3. The CDR3 sequence: CAISDYRVFRNTIYF. DNA of the CDR3: TGTGCCATCAGTGACTACAGGGTGTTCCGAAACACCATATATTTT.

This chain joins TRBV3-1 (or the pseudogene TRBV3-2) and TRBJ1-2; 7 nucleotides line up with TRBD1. This CDR3 comprises 14 residues. V dropped 4 bases and J dropped 3; count of bases not matched to a gene: 5. The germline V gene encodes CDR1 LGHDT and CDR2 YNNKEL (reference sequence). CDR3 DNA sequence: TGTGCCAGCAGCCCGTCCAGGGGGGACTATGGCTACACCTTC. Translation gives CASSPSRGDYGYTF.

This chain uses TRBV7-6 with TRBJ1-1; D gene uncertain. From germline, CDR1 is SGHVS and CDR2 FNYEAQ. V dropped 5 bases and J dropped 1 base, with 14 bases sitting between them. This CDR3 has 15 amino acids. CDR3 sequence reads: CASSAGGSWNTEAFF. The CDR3, as DNA: TGTGCCAGCAGCGCCGGAGGGTCTTGGAACACTGAAGCTTTCTTT. Based on the CDR3 plus reference TRBV7-6 and TRBJ1-1, the full variable domain is GAGVSQSPRYKVTKRGQDVALRCDPISGHVSLYWYRQALGQGPEFLTYFNYEAQQDKSGLPNDRFSAERPEGSISTLTIQRTEQRDSAMYRCASSAGGSWNTEAFFGQGTRLTVV.

The chain is built from TRBV11-2 and TRBJ2-2, with D unclear. The germline V gene encodes CDR1 SGHAT and CDR2 FQNNGV. With 5 bases removed from V and 8 bases from J, the gap between germline ends came to 9 bases. The CDR3 contains 12 residues. The CDR3 nucleotides read TGTGCCAGCAGCCAAAAACTGGGGGAGCTGTTTTTT. Protein: CASSQKLGELFF.

This clone was detected a few times. The chain joins TRBV19 to TRBJ2-1; 7 bases are a match to TRBD2. With 7 bases clipped from V and 9 bases from J, the junction kept 12 bases outside the gene matches. CDR3 length: 14 amino acids. Germline lookup yields CDR1 LNHDA and CDR2 SQIVND (reference sequence). The DNA for the CDR3 is TGTGCCAGTAATCGGCGGGAGTTATTCAGTGAGCAGTTCTTC. Translation gives CASNRRELFSEQFF. Supplemented by reference TRBV19 and TRBJ2-1, the full variable domain reads DGGITQSPKYLFRKEGQNVTLSCEQNLNHDAMYWYRQDPGQGLRLIYYSQIVNDFQKGDIAEGYSVSREKKESFPLTVTSAQKNPTAFYLCASNRRELFSEQFFGPGTRLTVL.

This clone was observed a few times. The gene calls are TRBV6-5 and TRBJ1-3; unclear D gene. V lost 7 bases, J lost 0 bases, and 13 bases lay in between. Germline V gene lookup returns CDR1 MNHEY and CDR2 SVGAGI. The CDR3 is 15 residues long. The chain's CDR3 is CASMRIGRSGNTIYF. As DNA, the CDR3 is TGTGCCAGCATGCGGATAGGTCGCTCTGGAAACACCATATATTTT.